This TCR beta chain was obtained from a study of T-cell memory formation after mild COVID-19. Study-wide results and limits: CD4+ clones that contracted lay mainly in CM and EM; CD8+ ones lay in EMRA. Clones that contracted from day 15 to 85 were balanced CD4/CD8, while later expanders leaned CD4+.

Using its own MiXCR run on the 5' RACE reads, TCRdb lists one record per CDR3 protein. The sample has around 420,000 distinct CDR3 sequences, around 24% seen once; the top ten hold 7% to 9.5%. Concerning this clonotype: Its specificity is not known.

The CDR3 spans 14 residues. Germline V gene lookup returns CDR1 MGHRA and CDR2 YSYEKL. Trimming left V 2 bases short and J 10 bases short, with 17 bases between. The chain uses TRBV4-1 and TRBJ1-1; TRBD1 might be the D (5 bases). This TCR was recovered from an adult woman who had mild COVID-19 (a few samples of this study predate the infection). Cell type and time point are not known. Sequenced: PBMCs or a T cell subset sorted from them (not recorded which). CDR3 region: CASSQPTGARRAFF. The CDR3 DNA sequence: TGCGCCAGCAGCCAACCCACCGGGGCAAGGCGAGCTTTCTTT.